The 3 T cell receptor beta chains given below trace back to one sample, sequenced in a study of Ad26.COV2.S vaccination and SARS-CoV-2 variants (dated by TCRdb to the early 2020s). Receptor libraries were prepared by the immunoSEQ multiplex PCR assay. As stored in TCRdb, this immuneACCESS dataset retains in-frame rearrangements with V and J assigned. A fraction of the clones does not appear; measured against another copy, unresolved V genes explain less than half of the discrepancy, and the remainder lacks a known reason. This sample holds more than 300,000 clones; about 88% were observed only once. The ten largest clones represent approximately 11% of the sample. The treatment or condition label for this specimen denotes: roughly 19 received Ad26.COV2.S at low or high dose, single or two shots; roughly five received placebo; per-sample allocation not given. For vaccine and placebo recipients, repertoires were sequenced using samples collected on day 63 after the first injection.

The sample in question was peripheral blood, obtained in a trial of Ad26.COV2.S vaccine versus placebo. The receptor set was obtained from a person aged 18-60 years who received the Ad26.COV2.S COVID-19 vaccine or a placebo.

As to this clone: With a far larger clone one base away, a read error is the likely cause. This same CDR3 is encoded by further DNA sequences in the sample. The rearrangement uses TRBV12-3 or TRBV12-4 and TRBJ2-7, with TRBD2 as a possible D gene (6 bases). The CDR3 spans 12 residues. V lost 3 bases and J lost 3, with 6 bases in between. The CDR3 region is CASSFGGYEQYF. CDR3 sequence (DNA): TGTGCCAGCAGTTTCGGGGGCTACGAGCAGTACTTC.

This sequence joins TRBV7-9 and TRBJ2-7; D remains ambiguous. The germline V gene encodes CDR1 SEHNR and CDR2 FQNEAQ (reference sequence). V was trimmed by 1 base and J by 6 bases, leaving 7 bases between them. The CDR3 contains 12 residues. The CDR3 is CASSLEYGEQYF. The CDR3 DNA is TGTGCCAGCAGCTTAGAGTATGGCGAGCAGTACTTC.

This sequence joins TRBV7-9 and TRBJ1-6; D call uncertain. Trimming took 2 bases from V and 0 from J, leaving 5 bases between them. This CDR3 is built from 15 residues. The germline gives CDR1 SEHNR, CDR2 FQNEAQ (reference sequence). The CDR3 reads CASSLRSSYNSPLHF. CDR3 nucleotide sequence: TGTGCCAGCAGCTTAAGGAGCTCCTATAATTCACCCCTCCACTTT. Supplemented by reference TRBV7-9 and TRBJ1-6, the full variable domain reads DTGVSQNPRHKITKRGQNVTFRCDPISEHNRLYWYRQTLGQGPEFLTYFQNEAQLEKSRLLSDRFSAERPKGSFSTLEIQRTEQGDSAMYLCASSLRSSYNSPLHFGNGTRLTVT.